This T cell receptor beta chain was found in a study of blood T cell repertoires in COVID-19. With V trimmed by 4 bases and J by 0 bases, 4 bases remained unmatched. This CDR3 spans 15 amino acids. CDR1 and CDR2 from the germline V gene are SGHNT and YYREEE (reference sequence). TCRdb's copy holds only in-frame clones and misses some; the assay was immunoSEQ multiplex PCR. This table has a few hundred thousand clones, 80% to 90% appearing once. This sequence joins TRBV5-4 and TRBJ1-2; TRBD1 agrees at 9 bases. Sequencing was performed on peripheral blood. The TCR was taken from a man aged 45-65 years with active or convalescent COVID-19. In DNA form, the CDR3 reads TGTGCCAGCAGCGGTCGGGACAGGGCTAACTATGGCTACACCTTC. Its translation is CASSGRDRANYGYTF.